The table lists the clone carrying this T cell receptor (beta chain) with a few counts. The data stem from a study of T cells in localized non-small cell lung cancer. The protocol was immunoSEQ multiplex PCR, while the TCRdb copy is restricted to in-frame clones and leaves out a portion. The repertoire includes 6,500 to 9,000 clones, approximately 50% of them detected once, and roughly 2.8% sits in the top ten. Trimming stripped 10 bases from V and 0 bases from J, with 15 bases between. Germline loops: CDR1 MNHEY, CDR2 SMNVEV (reference sequence). CDR3 length: 15 amino acids. This material consisted of lymph node tissue, taken before any cancer treatment. This clonotype was obtained from a female donor aged 60 or older with stage I lung adenocarcinoma. This chain links TRBV27 with TRBJ1-4; D is possibly TRBD1 (5 bases). The DNA of the CDR3 is TGTGCCACCCGGGGCGGGGCCGCAACTAATGAAAAACTGTTTTTT. It is translated as CATRGGAATNEKLFF. Using reference TRBV27 and TRBJ1-4 for the parts outside the CDR3, the full variable domain is EAQVTQNPRYLITVTGKKLTVTCSQNMNHEYMSWYRQDPGLGLRQIYYSMNVEVTDKGDVPEGYKVSRKEKRNFPLILESPSPNQTSLYFCATRGGAATNEKLFFGSGTQLSVL.